The rows below give T cell receptor beta chains drawn from one sample of a study of OX40 agonist ivuxolimab in advanced cancers. Sequencing used immunoSEQ multiplex PCR; TCRdb keeps in-frame clones, though not all of them. The table has 50,000 to 60,000 clones, approximately 83% seen once. The source material was CD4+ or CD8+ T cells sorted from blood, sampled in a trial of the OX40 agonist ivuxolimab. The source is an adult with an advanced solid tumor such as melanoma, head and neck, liver or kidney cancer. Both conserved end residues are part of each CDR3. D genes are given only for firm matches. Where a row states a size, it is once, few, many or the class of an expanded clone; other rows omit it.

v_gene	abundance	j_gene	d_gene	CDR3aa	CDR3nt
TRBV7-3	-	TRBJ2-5	TRBD2	CASSAGLAGGPGETQYF	TGTGCCAGCAGCGCCGGACTAGCGGGAGGGCCGGGAGAGACCCAGTACTTC
TRBV11-2	-	TRBJ1-5	-	CASSLNSHENQPQHF	TGTGCCAGCAGCTTAAACTCCCATGAAAATCAGCCCCAGCATTTT
TRBV9	-	TRBJ2-1	-	CASSVEGTHYNEQFF	TGTGCCAGCAGCGTCGAAGGGACCCACTACAATGAGCAGTTCTTC
TRBV5-1	-	TRBJ2-5	TRBD1	CASSYLQGSQETQYF	TGCGCCAGCAGCTACTTACAGGGGAGCCAAGAGACCCAGTACTTC
TRBV6-1	-	TRBJ1-2	-	CASSGGTNIYGYTF	TGTGCCAGCAGTGGGGGGACAAATATCTATGGCTACACCTTC
TRBV6-1	-	TRBJ1-4	TRBD1	CASSETRGLSEKLFF	TGTGCCAGCAGTGAGACCAGGGGGCTAAGTGAAAAACTGTTTTTT
TRBV7-9	few	TRBJ2-2	TRBD2	CASSLPGSGGQYTGELFF	TGTGCCAGCAGCTTACCGGGTAGCGGGGGCCAATACACCGGGGAGCTGTTTTTT
TRBV5-4	-	TRBJ2-1	TRBD1	CASSPPGTGGVNEQFF	TGTGCCAGCAGTCCACCCGGGACAGGGGGTGTCAATGAGCAGTTCTTC
TRBV10-2	-	TRBJ1-5	-	CASSDRNSNQPQHF	TGCGCCAGCAGTGATAGGAATAGCAATCAGCCCCAGCATTTT
TRBV9	-	TRBJ2-1	TRBD2	CASSVDQRGGGNEQFF	TGTGCCAGCAGCGTAGACCAGCGGGGGGGCGGAAATGAGCAGTTCTTC
TRBV28	-	TRBJ2-7	-	CASSNPGEIRYEQYF	TGTGCCAGCAGCAACCCCGGCGAGATAAGGTACGAGCAGTACTTC
TRBV5-4	-	TRBJ2-1	TRBD2	CASSFRAGGHNEQFF	TGTGCCAGCAGCTTTAGAGCGGGAGGGCACAATGAGCAGTTCTTC
TRBV6-1	-	TRBJ2-7	TRBD1	CASSGSGTGIREQYF	TGTGCCAGCAGTGGTTCCGGGACAGGGATTCGCGAGCAGTACTTC
TRBV21-1	-	TRBJ1-6	-	CASSSSYNSPLHF	TGTGCCAGCAGCAGTTCCTATAATTCACCCCTCCACTTT
TRBV29-1	-	TRBJ2-1	-	CSVEHPRTQYNEQFF	TGCAGCGTTGAACACCCCCGGACACAGTACAATGAGCAGTTCTTC
TRBV6-5	-	TRBJ1-5	TRBD1	CASSTQGASHQPQHF	TGTGCCAGCAGTACGCAGGGGGCAAGTCATCAGCCCCAGCATTTT
TRBV28	-	TRBJ1-5	-	CASRTFMARRMEPQHF	TGTGCCAGCAGGACCTTTATGGCTAGGAGGATGGAGCCCCAGCATTTT
TRBV6-6	-	TRBJ1-2	-	CASSYTGHSNYGYTF	TGTGCCAGCAGTTACACGGGACACTCCAACTATGGCTACACCTTC
TRBV29-1	-	TRBJ2-1	-	CSVGFGELLYNEQFF	TGCAGCGTTGGGTTTGGGGAACTCCTTTACAATGAGCAGTTCTTC
TRBV18	-	TRBJ1-3	-	CASSPSGHISGNTIYF	TGTGCCAGCTCACCATCGGGACACATCTCTGGAAACACCATATATTTT
TRBV9	few	TRBJ2-1	TRBD2	CASSVAGGQNEQFF	TGTGCCAGCAGCGTAGCGGGGGGGCAAAATGAGCAGTTCTTC
TRBV19	-	TRBJ2-3	-	CASSWGSTDTQYF	TGTGCCAGTAGTTGGGGCAGCACAGATACGCAGTATTTT
TRBV7-6	-	TRBJ2-1	TRBD2	CASSLGPGGYNEQFF	TGTGCCAGCAGCTTAGGTCCCGGGGGGTACAATGAGCAGTTCTTC
TRBV9	once	TRBJ2-1	TRBD2	CASSARTSGGAKINEQFF	TGTGCCAGCAGCGCCAGGACTAGCGGGGGGGCGAAAATAAATGAGCAGTTCTTC
TRBV28	-	TRBJ2-2	-	CASSLGDRTGELFF	TGTGCCAGCAGTTTGGGAGACAGGACCGGGGAGCTGTTTTTT
TRBV9	-	TRBJ2-2	-	CASSPRGADTGELFF	TGTGCCAGCAGCCCCAGGGGGGCGGACACCGGGGAGCTGTTTTTT
TRBV2	-	TRBJ2-1	TRBD2	CASTQSGVQEQFF	TGTGCCAGCACCCAAAGCGGGGTCCAGGAGCAGTTCTTC
TRBV9	-	TRBJ2-1	-	CASSVGSFSYNEQFF	TGTGCCAGCAGCGTAGGTAGCTTCTCCTACAATGAGCAGTTCTTC
TRBV7-8	-	TRBJ2-2	TRBD2	CASSQAPGGNTGELFF	TGTGCCAGCAGCCAGGCGCCGGGGGGGAACACCGGGGAGCTGTTTTTT
TRBV6-1	once	TRBJ2-7	-	CASSGLDTLVSYEQYF	TGTGCCAGCAGTGGTTTGGACACCTTGGTATCCTACGAGCAGTACTTC
TRBV28	-	TRBJ1-4	-	CASTSGGGEKLFF	TGTGCCAGCACCTCGGGGGGGGGTGAAAAACTGTTTTTT
TRBV6-1	-	TRBJ2-6	-	CAGWGHISGANVLTF	TGTGCCGGCTGGGGCCATATCTCTGGGGCCAACGTCCTGACTTTC
TRBV9	-	TRBJ1-3	TRBD1	CASSVQTGDGNTIYF	TGTGCCAGCAGCGTCCAAACAGGGGACGGAAACACCATATATTTT
TRBV11-2	-	TRBJ1-5	-	CASSFGYSNQPQHF	TGTGCCAGCAGCTTCGGTTATAGCAATCAGCCCCAGCATTTT
TRBV4-1	-	TRBJ1-6	-	CASSQEGGAGNSPLHF	TGCGCCAGCAGCCAAGAAGGGGGAGCGGGCAATTCACCCCTCCACTTT
TRBV6-6	-	TRBJ2-7	-	CASSYDSREQYF	TGTGCCAGCAGTTATGATTCGCGCGAGCAGTACTTC